Listed below are T cell receptor beta chains from one sample, sequenced in a study of T cells in Graves' hyperthyroidism and ophthalmopathy. In TCRdb, the multiplex PCR reads were re-called with MiXCR into one record per CDR3 protein. The data show hundreds of thousands of distinct CDR3 sequences, about a fifth seen once. Material for sequencing was blood. The receptor source for this set is a man aged 25-45 years with Graves' ophthalmopathy. Each CDR3 is given with its conserved first and last residue. D genes are given only for firm matches. Clone size is given for some rows only: seen once, a few or many times, or a class if the clone is expanded.

j_call v_call clone_size d_call cdr3_aa cdr3_nt
TRBJ2-1 TRBV7-6 . TRBD2 CASSQLAGDVNEQFF TGTGCCAGCAGCCAGTTAGCGGGAGACGTGAATGAGCAGTTCTTC
TRBJ2-1 TRBV4-2 few . CASSQDRRGRDEQFF TGTGCCAGCAGCCAAGATAGGAGAGGAAGGGATGAGCAGTTCTTC
TRBJ1-5 TRBV12-3/TRBV12-4 . . CASSESGRVYQPQHF TGTGCCAGCAGCGAATCTGGCAGGGTCTACCAGCCCCAGCATTTT
TRBJ2-7 TRBV5-1 many . CASSPAGSTYEQYF TGCGCCAGCAGCCCCGCTGGCAGCACTTACGAGCAGTACTTC
TRBJ2-2 TRBV29-1 . . CSVVGRSGGDTGELFF TGCAGCGTCGTGGGACGGTCCGGAGGGGACACCGGGGAGCTGTTTTTT
TRBJ1-5 TRBV28 once TRBD1 CASSPGQVVQPQHF TGTGCCAGCAGTCCCGGACAGGTCGTTCAGCCCCAGCATTTT
TRBJ2-3 TRBV7-3 few TRBD2 CASSRTSGRLDTQYF TGTGCCAGCAGCAGGACTAGCGGGAGATTAGATACGCAGTATTTT
TRBJ2-7 TRBV20-1 many . CSARVGPSRGGEQYF TGCAGTGCTAGGGTGGGCCCATCCAGAGGGGGCGAGCAGTACTTC
TRBJ1-6 TRBV3-1 few . CASSRQANNSPLHF TGTGCCAGCAGCCGACAAGCTAATAATTCACCCCTCCACTTT
TRBJ1-2 TRBV6-1 . TRBD1 CASSIPRGGGLNGYTF TGTGCCAGCAGTATCCCGAGAGGGGGCGGCTTGAATGGCTACACCTTC
TRBJ2-3 TRBV27 . TRBD2 CASSLIAGVINTDTQYF TGTGCCAGCAGTCTCATAGCGGGAGTGATAAACACAGATACGCAGTATTTT
TRBJ1-1 TRBV6-1 many . CASRFSTEAFF TGTGCCAGCAGATTTAGCACTGAAGCTTTCTTT
TRBJ2-1 TRBV12-3/TRBV12-4 . TRBD2 CASGAGVGNEQFF TGTGCCAGCGGAGCGGGAGTGGGAAATGAGCAGTTCTTC
TRBJ1-1 TRBV20-1 many . CSAVFVGSGEAFF TGCAGTGCTGTTTTTGTAGGATCGGGTGAAGCTTTCTTT
TRBJ2-7 TRBV28 few . CASRGGGGLSYEQYF TGTGCCAGCCGAGGGGGGGGCGGACTCTCCTACGAGCAGTACTTC
TRBJ2-7 TRBV6-2/TRBV6-3 . TRBD2 CASSLLASSNEQYF TGTGCCAGCAGCCTACTAGCGAGTAGCAACGAGCAGTACTTC
TRBJ2-3 TRBV6-1 few TRBD1 CASSVNRGSTDTQYF TGTGCCAGCAGTGTTAACAGGGGAAGCACAGATACGCAGTATTTT
TRBJ1-2 TRBV7-8 few TRBD1 CASLEEAGGHGYTF TGTGCCAGCCTCGAGGAGGCAGGGGGCCATGGCTACACCTTC
TRBJ1-1 TRBV7-4 many . CASSLRDNYDTEAFF TGTGCCAGCAGCCTTAGAGACAATTACGACACTGAAGCTTTCTTT
TRBJ1-1 TRBV20-1 few . CSVHQSGTLGTEAFF TGCAGTGTACATCAGTCCGGGACCCTAGGCACTGAAGCTTTCTTT
TRBJ2-5 TRBV7-3 few . CASSHMVGGALETQYF TGTGCCAGCAGCCATATGGTGGGGGGCGCGTTGGAGACCCAGTACTTC
TRBJ1-3 TRBV28 . . CASNSRGINAGNTIYF TGTGCCAGTAACTCTCGTGGGATCAACGCTGGAAACACCATATATTTT
TRBJ2-7 TRBV7-6 few . CASSLELATYEQYF TGTGCCAGCAGCTTAGAGTTAGCCACCTACGAGCAGTACTTC
TRBJ2-7 TRBV7-9 few . CASSGGHAYEQYF TGTGCCAGCAGTGGGGGACATGCTTACGAGCAGTACTTC
TRBJ2-1 TRBV5-1 once TRBD2 CASGYGLAGSMDEQFF TGCGCCAGCGGCTACGGACTAGCGGGAAGTATGGATGAGCAGTTCTTC
TRBJ2-2 TRBV4-1 . TRBD2 CASSPPGLANTGELFF TGCGCCAGCAGCCCCCCGGGACTAGCGAACACCGGGGAGCTGTTTTTT
TRBJ2-7 TRBV5-1 many . CASSLGQFYEQYF TGCGCCAGCAGCTTGGGACAGTTTTACGAGCAGTACTTC
TRBJ2-4 TRBV20-1 . . CSVSGRRVYIQYF TGCAGTGTGAGTGGGAGGAGGGTGTACATTCAGTACTTC